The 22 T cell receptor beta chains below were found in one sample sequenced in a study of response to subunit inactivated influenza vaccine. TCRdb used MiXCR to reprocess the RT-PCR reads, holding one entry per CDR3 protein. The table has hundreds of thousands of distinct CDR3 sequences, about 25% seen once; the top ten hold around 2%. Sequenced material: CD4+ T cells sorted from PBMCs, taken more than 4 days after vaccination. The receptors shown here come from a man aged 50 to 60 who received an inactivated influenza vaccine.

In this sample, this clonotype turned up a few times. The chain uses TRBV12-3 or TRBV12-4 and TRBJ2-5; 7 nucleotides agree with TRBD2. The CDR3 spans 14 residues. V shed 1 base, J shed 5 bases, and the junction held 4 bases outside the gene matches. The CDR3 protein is CASSLGGRPETQYF. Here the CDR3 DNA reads TGTGCCAGCAGTTTAGGCGGGAGACCCGAGACCCAGTACTTC.

CDR3 sequence reads: CSPMSAQETQYF. CDR3 DNA: TGCAGCCCGATGTCGGCCCAAGAGACCCAGTACTTC. V and J are TRBV29-1 and TRBJ2-5; D gene unclear. CDR1 SQVTM and CDR2 ANQGSEA come from the germline V gene. This CDR3 region has 12 residues. V was clipped by 8 bases and J by 1 base, with 11 bases between them.

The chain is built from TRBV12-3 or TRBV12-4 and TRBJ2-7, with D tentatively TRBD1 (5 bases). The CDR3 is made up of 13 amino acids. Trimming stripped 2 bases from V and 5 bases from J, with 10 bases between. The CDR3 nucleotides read TGTGCCAGCAGTTTAAGGGGCTTTGACGAGCAGTACTTC. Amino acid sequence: CASSLRGFDEQYF.

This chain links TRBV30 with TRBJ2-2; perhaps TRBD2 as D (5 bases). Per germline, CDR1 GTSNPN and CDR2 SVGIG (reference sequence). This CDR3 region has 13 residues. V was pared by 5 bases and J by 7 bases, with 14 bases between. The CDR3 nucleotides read TGTGCCTGGTCCCCGGAGGCCTACGGGGAGCTGTTTTTT. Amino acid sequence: CAWSPEAYGELFF.

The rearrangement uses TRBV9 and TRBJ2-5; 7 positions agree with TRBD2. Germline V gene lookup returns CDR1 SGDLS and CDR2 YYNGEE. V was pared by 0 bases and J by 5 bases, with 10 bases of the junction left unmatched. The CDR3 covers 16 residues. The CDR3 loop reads CASSVGAGKGWETQYF. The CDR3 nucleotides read TGTGCCAGCAGCGTAGGAGCGGGGAAAGGTTGGGAGACCCAGTACTTC.

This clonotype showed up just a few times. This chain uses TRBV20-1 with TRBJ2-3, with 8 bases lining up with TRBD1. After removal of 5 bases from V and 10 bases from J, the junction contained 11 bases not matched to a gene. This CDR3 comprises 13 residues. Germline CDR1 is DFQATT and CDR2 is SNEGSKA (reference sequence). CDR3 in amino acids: CSAPGQGEVSQYF. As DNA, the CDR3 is TGCAGTGCTCCAGGACAGGGTGAAGTTTCGCAGTATTTT.

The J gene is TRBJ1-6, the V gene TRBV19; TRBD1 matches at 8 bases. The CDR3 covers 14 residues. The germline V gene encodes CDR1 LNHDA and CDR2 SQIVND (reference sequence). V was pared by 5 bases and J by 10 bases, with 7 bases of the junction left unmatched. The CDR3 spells CASSGDRGGSPLHF. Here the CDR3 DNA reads TGTGCCAGTAGTGGAGACAGGGGTGGATCACCCCTCCACTTT. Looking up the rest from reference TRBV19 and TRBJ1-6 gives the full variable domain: DGGITQSPKYLFRKEGQNVTLSCEQNLNHDAMYWYRQDPGQGLRLIYYSQIVNDFQKGDIAEGYSVSREKKESFPLTVTSAQKNPTAFYLCASSGDRGGSPLHFGNGTRLTVT.

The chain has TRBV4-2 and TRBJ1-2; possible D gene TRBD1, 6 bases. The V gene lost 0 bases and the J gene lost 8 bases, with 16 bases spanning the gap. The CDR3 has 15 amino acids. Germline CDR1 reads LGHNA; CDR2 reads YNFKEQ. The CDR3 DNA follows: TGTGCCAGCAGCCAAGATTGGGGGGGGCAGGAAGGCTACACCTTC. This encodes CASSQDWGGQEGYTF.

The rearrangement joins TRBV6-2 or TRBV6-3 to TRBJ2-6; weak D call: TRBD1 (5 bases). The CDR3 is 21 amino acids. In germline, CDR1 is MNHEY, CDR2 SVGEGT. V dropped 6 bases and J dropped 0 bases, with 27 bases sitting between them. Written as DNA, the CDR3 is TGTGCCAGCAGCCCCAGGGATTGGTGGCAGCAGGCGAGCTCTGGGGCCAACGTCCTGACTTTC. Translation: CASSPRDWWQQASSGANVLTF.

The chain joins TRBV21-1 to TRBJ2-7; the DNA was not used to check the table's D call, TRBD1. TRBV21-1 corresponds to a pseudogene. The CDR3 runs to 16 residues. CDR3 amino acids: CASSTERTGIAYEQYF. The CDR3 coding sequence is TGTGCCAGCAGCACCGAGAGGACAGGAATAGCCTACGAGCAGTACTTC.

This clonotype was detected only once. The CDR3 region is CASTSQGGRRQYF. The CDR3 coding sequence is TGTGCCAGCACCTCACAAGGGGGACGACGACAGTACTTC. This chain uses TRBV27 with TRBJ2-7; D is perhaps TRBD1 (6 bases). This CDR3 is 13 amino acids long. Germline lookup yields CDR1 MNHEY and CDR2 SMNVEV (reference sequence). V was pared by 7 bases and J by 10 bases, with 20 bases between.

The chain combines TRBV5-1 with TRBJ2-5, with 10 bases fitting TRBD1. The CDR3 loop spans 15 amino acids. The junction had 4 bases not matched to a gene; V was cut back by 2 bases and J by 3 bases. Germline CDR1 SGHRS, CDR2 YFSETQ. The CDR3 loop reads CASSLLGTGEETQYF. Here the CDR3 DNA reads TGCGCCAGCAGCTTATTAGGGACAGGGGAAGAGACCCAGTACTTC.

The CDR3 reads CASKKTGPQETQYF. CDR3 bases: TGTGCCAGCAAAAAGACAGGACCCCAAGAGACCCAGTACTTC. The V call is TRBV12-3 or TRBV12-4, the J call TRBJ2-5, with D possibly TRBD1 on 6 matching bases. CDR3 length equals 14 residues. Trimming cost V 7 bases and J 1 base, with 13 bases left between them.

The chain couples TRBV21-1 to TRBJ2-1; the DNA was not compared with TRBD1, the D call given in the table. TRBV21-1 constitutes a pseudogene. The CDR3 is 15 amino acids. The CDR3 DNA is TGTGCCAGCAGCACCAACAGGGGCGTGAGCAATGAGCAGTTCTTC. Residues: CASSTNRGVSNEQFF.

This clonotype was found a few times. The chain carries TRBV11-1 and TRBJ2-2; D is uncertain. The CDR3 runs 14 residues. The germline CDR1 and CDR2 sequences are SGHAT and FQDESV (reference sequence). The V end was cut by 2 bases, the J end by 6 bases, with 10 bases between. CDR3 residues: CASSLLGSAGELFF. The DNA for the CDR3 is TGTGCCAGCAGCTTACTGGGGTCGGCCGGGGAGCTGTTTTTT.

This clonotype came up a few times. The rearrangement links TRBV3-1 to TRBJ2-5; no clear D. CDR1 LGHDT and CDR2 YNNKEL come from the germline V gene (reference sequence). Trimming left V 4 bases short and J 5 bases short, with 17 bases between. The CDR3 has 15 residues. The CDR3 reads CASSLPHGLGETQYF. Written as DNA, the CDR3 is TGTGCCAGCAGCCTGCCGCACGGTCTTGGGGAGACCCAGTACTTC.

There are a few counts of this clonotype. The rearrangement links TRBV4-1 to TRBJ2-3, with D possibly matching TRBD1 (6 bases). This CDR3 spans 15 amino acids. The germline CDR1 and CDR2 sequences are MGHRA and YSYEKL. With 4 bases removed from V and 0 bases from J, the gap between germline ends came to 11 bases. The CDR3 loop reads CASSRIQGSTDTQYF. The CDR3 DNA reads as TGCGCCAGCAGCCGCATACAGGGTAGCACAGATACGCAGTATTTT.

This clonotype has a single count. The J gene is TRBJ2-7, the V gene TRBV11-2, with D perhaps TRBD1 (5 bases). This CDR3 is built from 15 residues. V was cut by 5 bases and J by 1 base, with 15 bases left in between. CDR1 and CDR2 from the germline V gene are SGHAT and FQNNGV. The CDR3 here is CASSPSYRCSYEQYF. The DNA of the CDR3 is TGTGCCAGCAGCCCCAGCTACAGGTGTTCCTACGAGCAGTACTTC.

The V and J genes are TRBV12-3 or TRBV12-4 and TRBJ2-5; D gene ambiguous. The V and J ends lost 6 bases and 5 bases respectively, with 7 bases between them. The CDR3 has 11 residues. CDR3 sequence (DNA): TGTGCCAGCAGCGCCAGTGAGACCCAGTACTTC. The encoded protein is CASSASETQYF.

CDR3 nucleotide sequence: TGCAGCGGGACGACAGGGTTCGGAGAGACCCAGTACTTC. This codes for CSGTTGFGETQYF. The chain links TRBV29-1 to TRBJ2-5, with 7 positions matching TRBD1. CDR3 length: 13 residues. CDR1 is SQVTM and CDR2 is ANQGSEA in the germline V gene. With 7 bases clipped from V and 4 bases from J, the junction kept 9 bases outside the gene matches.

This CDR3 is CSVQAVLEQFF. CDR3 DNA sequence: TGCAGCGTTCAGGCCGTACTTGAGCAGTTCTTC. The rearrangement joins TRBV29-1 to TRBJ2-1; D gene unclear. There are 11 residues in the CDR3. Germline CDR1 reads SQVTM; CDR2 reads ANQGSEA. V lost 5 bases to trimming and J lost 9 bases, with 11 bases between them.

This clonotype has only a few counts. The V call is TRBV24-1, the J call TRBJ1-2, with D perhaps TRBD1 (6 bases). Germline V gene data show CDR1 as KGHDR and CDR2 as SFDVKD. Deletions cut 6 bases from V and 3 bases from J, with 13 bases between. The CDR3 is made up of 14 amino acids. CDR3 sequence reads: CATSITGLDYGYTF. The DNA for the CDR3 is TGTGCCACCAGTATTACAGGGTTGGACTATGGCTACACCTTC.